This T cell receptor (beta chain) stems from a study of blood T cells in healthy people across ages. Study-level results: Reliance upon unsorted PBMCs precluded definitive naive versus antigen-experienced comparison.

With a J-beta primer mix and a sample-barcoded 5' primer, a second PCR ran about 7 to 12 cycles. TCRdb reprocessed the 5' RACE reads via MiXCR and lists one record per CDR3 protein. Altogether about 1.6 million distinct CDR3 sequences are present, around 36% being singletons, with the ten largest covering over 9%. A note on this clonotype: Its antigen remains unidentified.

The germline gives CDR1 MNHNS, CDR2 SASEGT. The CDR3 covers 16 residues. The V and J ends lost 7 bases and 0 bases, in that order; junction bases with no gene match: 8. The sequencing sample was made of blood. The sequence was obtained from a woman aged 25-40 years in good health. This chain connects TRBV6-1 to TRBJ2-4; TRBD1 agrees at 8 bases. CDR3 protein: CASTRQGFQAKNIQYF. The CDR3, as DNA: TGTGCCAGCACGCGACAGGGGTTCCAAGCCAAAAACATTCAGTACTTC.